The clone carrying this TCR beta chain was recorded a few times. The data belong to a study of blood T cell repertoires in COVID-19. Study background: In Cohort 3, a recovered donor had either two negative PCRs, clearance, or symptom resolution. PBMCs, B-cell-depleted T cells, or T cells provided the cDNA or gDNA that made up the material. Some COVID-19 samples were acute and others convalescent; all came from the United States, Italy and Spain.

The CDR3 runs 16 residues. The V segment lost 4 bases and the J segment 1 base; nucleotides outside the gene matches: 1. CDR1 is SGHNT and CDR2 is YYREEE in the germline V gene (reference sequence). Per the authors' pipeline: By means of reference gene primer amplification, nucleated cell counts were estimated. Libraries were prepared by immunoSEQ multiplex PCR; TCRdb keeps only in-frame clonotypes and omits some of them. V and J calls and clone size come straight from that table; D and trimming were deduced from the DNA. The sample lists over 110,000 clones; over 75% were seen once. The chain combines TRBV5-4 with TRBJ2-2; 13 positions match TRBD2. The sample taken for sequencing was PBMCs or T cells enriched from blood (not recorded which). The receptor comes from a man between 45 and 60 years old in a cohort exposed to, infected with or recovered from COVID-19 (not recorded which). The CDR3 nucleotides read TGTGCCAGCAGCCGGACTAGCGGGGGGAACACCGGGGAGCTGTTTTTT. Translated: CASSRTSGGNTGELFF.